This entry lists 16 T cell receptor beta chains sequenced from one sample in a study of tumor-infiltrating lymphocytes in primary liver carcinoma. The source material, about 18-33 mg of unsorted bulk tissue, was used to co-extract RNA and DNA. Total RNA amounting to 500 ng was the source from which TCR beta cDNA was made with a constant-region primer. TCR beta libraries came from three nested multiplex PCR rounds using slightly modified ARM-PCR. The first two PCR rounds used TRBV1-TRBV30 forward primers with a C-beta reverse primer, 10 cycles each. TCRdb reanalysed the multiplex PCR reads using MiXCR and keeps one entry per CDR3 protein. Of 90,000 to 100,000 distinct CDR3 sequences detected, 69% appear once; the ten largest clones hold more than 8%. Sequences were obtained from liver tumor tissue from sampling region 5. This sample's subset: tumor region T5, tumor centre. The source is a woman aged 55 to 70 with primary liver carcinoma and hepatitis B virus infection.

Comments on this clonotype: Likely a read error: the CDR3 ends without its conserved phenylalanine or tryptophan. The V gene is TRBV12-3 or TRBV12-4, the J gene TRBJ1-1; no firm D call. The CDR3 runs to 12 residues. CDR3 sequence (DNA): TGTATCAGCAGGCCGGCAAACACTGAAGCTTTCATT. Encoded protein: CISRPANTEAFI.

Worth noting for this clonotype: A much larger clone differs from this one at a single base, so this may be a read error. The chain combines TRBV5-4 with TRBJ2-3; D possibly matches TRBD1 or TRBD2 (5 bases each). Germline values: CDR1 SGHNT, CDR2 YYREEE (reference sequence). This CDR3 region has 16 residues. The germline V and J ends were trimmed by 3 bases and 2 bases, with 16 bases remaining between them. CDR3 bases: TGTGCCAGCAGCTCTAGGGACCGACAGCTCACAGATACGCAGTATTTT. This gives the protein CASSSRDRQLTDTQYF.

This clonotype was detected ten times or more. The chain links TRBV10-3 to TRBJ2-1; a weak D match, TRBD1 (6 bases). The length of the CDR3 is 16 residues. V was shortened by 0 bases and J by 4 bases, with 13 bases between the two germline ends. Per the germline V gene, CDR1 is ENHRY and CDR2 is SYGVKD. The CDR3 DNA is TGTGCCATCAGTGAGTCGGCAGGGGCCCCTTACAATGAGCAGTTCTTC. It encodes CAISESAGAPYNEQFF.

With respect to this clonotype: At one boundary the junction diverges from the germline segment, which might be a read error. V and J are TRBV11-3 and TRBJ2-7; tentative D call: TRBD2 (5 bases). Germline CDR1 and CDR2: SGHNT and YENEEA. This CDR3 is built from 14 residues. The CDR3, as DNA: TGTGCCAGCAGCTTATGCGGGCGAGAGCACGAGCAGTGCTTC. This codes for CASSLCGREHEQCF. Together with reference TRBV11-3 and TRBJ2-7, the CDR3 gives the full variable domain: EAGVVQSPRYKIIEKKQPVAFWCNPISGHNTLYWYLQNLGQGPELLIRYENEEAVDDSQLPKDRFSAERLKGVDSTLKIQPAELGDSAVYLCASSLCGREHEQCFGPGTRLTVT.

The chain joins TRBV29-1 to TRBJ1-1; possible D gene TRBD1, 6 bases. The CDR3 loop spans 19 amino acids. Germline-derived CDR1 and CDR2 are SQVTM and ANQGSEA. The CDR3 coding sequence is TGCAGTATTGTTAGAAGATCTTCGGAAGGGGGGCCTAAAAACACTGAAGCTTTCTTT. Amino acids: CSIVRRSSEGGPKNTEAFF.

A remark on this clonotype: A much larger clonotype is one base distant, so this may be a read error. The genes are TRBV5-4 and TRBJ1-3; no clear D gene. This CDR3 spans 14 amino acids. The germline gives CDR1 SGHNT, CDR2 YYREEE (reference sequence). The CDR3 nucleotides read TGTGTCAGCAGCCGGAGCCCGGGGGGAAACACCATATATTTT. Its translation is CVSSRSPGGNTIYF.

About this clonotype: A read error may account for a junction end that differs from germline. The chain couples TRBV29-1 to TRBJ2-2, with TRBD2 matching 7 bases. Per the germline V gene, CDR1 is SQVTM and CDR2 is ANQGSEA. The CDR3 is made up of 14 amino acids. CDR3 nucleotide sequence: TGCAGCGTTGCTGGTCTTACCAACAGCGGGGAGCTATTTTTT. It yields the protein CSVAGLTNSGELFF.

This clonotype was counted ten times or more. The chain joins TRBV5-4 to TRBJ2-1; TRBD1 matches at 10 bases. Per the germline V gene, CDR1 is SGHNT and CDR2 is YYREEE (reference sequence). Trimming at V came to 5 bases and at J to 1 base, leaving 6 bases not matched to a gene. The CDR3 length is 16 residues. This CDR3 reads CASRPRTGGSYNEQFF. The CDR3 DNA reads TGTGCCAGCAGACCCAGGACAGGGGGATCCTACAATGAGCAGTTCTTC.

V gene TRBV4-2 combines with J gene TRBJ2-1; a possible D gene is TRBD2 (7 bases). Trimming took 7 bases from V and 12 from J, leaving 28 bases between them. Germline V gene lookup returns CDR1 LGHNA and CDR2 YNFKEQ. This CDR3 has 16 amino acids. The CDR3 DNA follows: TGTGCCAGCACGGGACACGGACCAGCGGGAACTCAGGGGCAGTTCTTC. Protein product: CASTGHGPAGTQGQFF.

Comment on this clonotype: Its ends do not fully match the called genes, so a read error is possible. The chain recombines TRBV7-9 with TRBJ2-1; perhaps TRBD2 as D (7 bases). Germline values: CDR1 SEHNR, CDR2 FQNEAQ (reference sequence). CDR3 length: 15 residues. The CDR3 sequence: CASSLGSGGFNKQFF. CDR3 DNA: TGTGCCAGCAGCTTAGGCTCGGGGGGCTTCAATAAGCAGTTCTTC.

The rearrangement joins TRBV29-1 to TRBJ2-1; D remains ambiguous. V was shortened by 1 base and J by 7 bases, with 8 bases between the two germline ends. The CDR3 spans 12 residues. From germline, CDR1 is SQVTM and CDR2 ANQGSEA. The CDR3 DNA is TGCAGCGTTGAAGTATTGTGGAATGAGCAGTTCTTC. Protein product: CSVEVLWNEQFF.

Comment on this clonotype: An end of the junction differs from the germline gene, which may be a read error. The V call is TRBV12-3 or TRBV12-4, the J call TRBJ1-1, with a weak D call TRBD1 (6 bases). The CDR3 totals 13 residues. Here the CDR3 reads CASSPRTVTEAFF. CDR3 nucleotides: TGTGCCAGCAGTCCCCGGACAGTGACTGAAGCCTTCTTT.

For this clonotype: The CDR3 end shows no conserved phenylalanine or tryptophan, and so a read error is likely. The chain employs TRBV11-2 and TRBJ2-1, with a weak D call TRBD2 (6 bases). Germline V gives CDR1 SGHAT, CDR2 FQNNGV. V was pared by 9 bases and J by 0 bases, with 18 bases between. This CDR3 comprises 16 residues. The CDR3 coding sequence is TGTGCCAGTAGCCCACAACTAGCCAGCTCCTACAATGAGCAGTTCTCC. This encodes CASSPQLASSYNEQFS.

Notes on this clonotype: Relative to the germline gene, one junction end is altered; a read error may explain this. V gene TRBV29-1 combines with J gene TRBJ2-3, with D tentatively TRBD2 (5 bases). Germline V gene sequence: CDR1 SQVTM, CDR2 ANQGSEA. The CDR3 sequence is 15 residues long. The CDR3 loop reads CSVEPRGGSTDTQYF. For the CDR3, the DNA is TGCAGCGTTGAGCCTAGAGGTGGGAGCACAGATACACAGTATTTT.

V and J are TRBV5-1 and TRBJ1-6; perhaps TRBD1 as D (5 bases). The CDR3 covers 14 residues. Trimming stripped 0 bases from V and 10 bases from J, with 11 bases between. Looked up from germline, CDR1 is SGHRS and CDR2 is YFSETQ. The CDR3 DNA follows: TGCGCCAGCAGCTTGGGAGGGGTAGACTCACCCCTCCACTTT. Its translation is CASSLGGVDSPLHF.

This clonotype was observed many times. The gene calls are TRBV13 and TRBJ1-1, with a weak D call TRBD1 (5 bases). The CDR3 is made up of 15 amino acids. CDR1 is PRHDT and CDR2 is FYEKMQ in the germline V gene (reference sequence). V lost 1 base, J lost 1 base, and 10 bases lay in between. DNA of the CDR3: TGTGCCAGCAGCTTAGATAAGACAGAGAACACTGAAGCTTTCTTT. Its protein product is CASSLDKTENTEAFF.